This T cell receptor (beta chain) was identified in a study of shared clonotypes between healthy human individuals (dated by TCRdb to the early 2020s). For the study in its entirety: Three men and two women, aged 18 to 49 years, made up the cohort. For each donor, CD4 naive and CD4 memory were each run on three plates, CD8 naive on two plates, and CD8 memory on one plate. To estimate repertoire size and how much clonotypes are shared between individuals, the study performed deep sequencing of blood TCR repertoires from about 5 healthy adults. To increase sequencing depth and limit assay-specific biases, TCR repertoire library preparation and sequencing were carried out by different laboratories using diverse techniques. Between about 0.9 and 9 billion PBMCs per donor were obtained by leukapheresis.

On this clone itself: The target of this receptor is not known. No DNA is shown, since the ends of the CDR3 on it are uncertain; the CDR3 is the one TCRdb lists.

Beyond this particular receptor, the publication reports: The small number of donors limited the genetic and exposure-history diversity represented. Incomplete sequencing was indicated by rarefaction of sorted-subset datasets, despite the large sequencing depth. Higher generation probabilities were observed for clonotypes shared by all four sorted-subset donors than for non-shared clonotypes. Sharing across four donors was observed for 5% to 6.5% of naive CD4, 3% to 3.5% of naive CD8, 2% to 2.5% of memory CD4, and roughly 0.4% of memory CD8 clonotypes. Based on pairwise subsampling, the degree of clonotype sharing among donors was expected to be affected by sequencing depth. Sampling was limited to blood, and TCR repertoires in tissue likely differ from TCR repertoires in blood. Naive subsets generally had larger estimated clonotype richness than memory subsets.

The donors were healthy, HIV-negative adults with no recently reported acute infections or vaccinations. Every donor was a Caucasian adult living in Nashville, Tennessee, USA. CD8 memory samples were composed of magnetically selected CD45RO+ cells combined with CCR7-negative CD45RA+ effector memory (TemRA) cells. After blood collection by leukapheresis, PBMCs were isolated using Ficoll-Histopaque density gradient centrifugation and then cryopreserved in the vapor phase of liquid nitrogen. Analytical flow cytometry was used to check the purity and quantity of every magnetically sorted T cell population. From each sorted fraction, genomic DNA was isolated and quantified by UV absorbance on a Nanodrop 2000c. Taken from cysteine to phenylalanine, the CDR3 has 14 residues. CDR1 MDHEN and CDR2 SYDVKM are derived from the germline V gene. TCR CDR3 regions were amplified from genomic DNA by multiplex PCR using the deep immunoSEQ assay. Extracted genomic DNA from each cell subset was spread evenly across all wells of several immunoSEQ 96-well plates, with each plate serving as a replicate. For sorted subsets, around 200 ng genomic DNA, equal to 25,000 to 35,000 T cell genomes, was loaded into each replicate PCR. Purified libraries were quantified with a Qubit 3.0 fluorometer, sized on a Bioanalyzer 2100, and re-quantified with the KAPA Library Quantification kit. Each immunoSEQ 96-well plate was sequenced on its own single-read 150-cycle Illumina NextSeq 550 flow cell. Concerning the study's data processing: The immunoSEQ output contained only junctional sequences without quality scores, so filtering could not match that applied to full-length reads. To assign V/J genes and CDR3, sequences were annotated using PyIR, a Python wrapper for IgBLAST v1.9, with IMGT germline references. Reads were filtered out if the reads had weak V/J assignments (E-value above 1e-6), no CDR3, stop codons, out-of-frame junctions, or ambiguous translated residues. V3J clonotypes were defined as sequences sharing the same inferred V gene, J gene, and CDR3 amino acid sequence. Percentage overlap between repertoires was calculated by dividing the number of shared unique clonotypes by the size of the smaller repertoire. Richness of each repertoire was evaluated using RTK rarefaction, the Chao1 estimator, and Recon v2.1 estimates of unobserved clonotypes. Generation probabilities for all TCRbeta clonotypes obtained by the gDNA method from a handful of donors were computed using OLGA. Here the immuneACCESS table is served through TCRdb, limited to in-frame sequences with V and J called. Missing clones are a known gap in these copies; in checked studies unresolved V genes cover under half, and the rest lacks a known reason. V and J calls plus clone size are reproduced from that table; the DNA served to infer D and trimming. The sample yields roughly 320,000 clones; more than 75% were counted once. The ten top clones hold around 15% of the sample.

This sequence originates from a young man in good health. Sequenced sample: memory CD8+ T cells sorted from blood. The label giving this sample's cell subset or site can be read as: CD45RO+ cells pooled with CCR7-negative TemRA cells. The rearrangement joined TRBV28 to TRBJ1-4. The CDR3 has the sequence CASSFSLLGKNCFF.